These T cell receptor beta chains were read from a single sample in a study of blood T cells in healthy people across ages. TCRdb analysed the 5' RACE reads with MiXCR anew, one entry per CDR3 protein. The repertoire holds 1.6 million or so distinct CDR3 sequences, roughly 32% seen once, with over 9% in the top ten. Source material: blood. The source is a woman in her twenties or thirties in good health. Both conserved end residues are part of each CDR3. D genes are given only for firm matches. For some rows the clone size is stated as once, few or many, or as a class when expanded; others skip it.

v_call	clone_size	d_call	j_call	cdr3_nt	cdr3_aa
TRBV3-1	-	TRBD2	TRBJ2-2	TGTGCCAGCAGCCAAGCCGGACTAGCGGGGGGAACCGGGGAGCTGTTTTTT	CASSQAGLAGGTGELFF
TRBV6-2/TRBV6-3	few	-	TRBJ2-1	TGTGCCAGCAGTTTCGGGGGGCGTTTTGGGGAGCAGTTCTTC	CASSFGGRFGEQFF
TRBV2	-	TRBD1	TRBJ2-7	TGTGCCTCAAACGGACAGGGGGCCTACGAGCAGTACTTC	CASNGQGAYEQYF
TRBV7-9	-	-	TRBJ1-5	TGTGCCAGCAGCTCTGACAATCAGCCCCAGCATTTT	CASSSDNQPQHF
TRBV9	-	TRBD2	TRBJ2-5	TGTGCCAGCAGCGTAGGTGCGGGGGGGCTGGCAGAGACCCAGTACTTC	CASSVGAGGLAETQYF
TRBV9	-	-	TRBJ2-7	TGTGCCAGCAGCAAGCTAGGGGGGTACGAGCAGTACTTC	CASSKLGGYEQYF
TRBV20-1	-	TRBD2	TRBJ2-5	TGCAGTGCTAGAGAACCAAGGGGACTAGCGGGGGGGCACGAGACCCAGTACTTC	CSAREPRGLAGGHETQYF
TRBV30	few	-	TRBJ2-7	TGTGCCTGGAGTGTAGGCGCAGCCTACGAGCAGTACTTC	CAWSVGAAYEQYF
TRBV11-2	-	-	TRBJ2-5	TGTGCCAGCAGCCGCGGGCAGGACTCCGCGAAAGAGACCCAGTACTTC	CASSRGQDSAKETQYF
TRBV11-1	few	-	TRBJ2-7	TGTGCCAGCAGCCGCACAGGCTTCGTGGCCTACGAGCAGTACTTC	CASSRTGFVAYEQYF
TRBV28	-	TRBD1	TRBJ1-5	TGTGCCAGCACTTTGACAGGGGATAGCAATCAGCCCCAGCATTTT	CASTLTGDSNQPQHF
TRBV20-1	few	-	TRBJ2-4	TGCAGTGCCCGACCAGCTCCGGAAGCCAAAAACATTCAGTACTTC	CSARPAPEAKNIQYF
TRBV5-4	few	-	TRBJ2-3	TGTGCCAGCAGCTCGAAGGGCACAGATACGCAGTATTTT	CASSSKGTDTQYF
TRBV6-6	once	TRBD1	TRBJ1-4	TGTGCCAGCAGTTACGGGACAGGGGGGATAATTAATGAAAAACTGTTTTTT	CASSYGTGGIINEKLFF
TRBV28	-	TRBD1	TRBJ1-5	TGTGCCAGCATTTTTAAGAGGCCGGGACAGAGACCCAATCAGCCCCAGCATTTT	CASIFKRPGQRPNQPQHF
TRBV27	-	TRBD2	TRBJ2-3	TGTGCCAGCACGGACTTGCGGGGGAGCACAGATACGCTGTATTTT	CASTDLRGSTDTLYF
TRBV9	-	TRBD1	TRBJ2-6	TGTGCCAGCAGCTGGGACCTTCGACAGGGGGCAATATCTGGGGCCAACGTCCTGACTTTC	CASSWDLRQGAISGANVLTF
TRBV6-1	-	-	TRBJ1-2	TGTGCCAGCAGTGAAATATCGCTGGCTTTGGTGAACTATGGCTACACCTTC	CASSEISLALVNYGYTF